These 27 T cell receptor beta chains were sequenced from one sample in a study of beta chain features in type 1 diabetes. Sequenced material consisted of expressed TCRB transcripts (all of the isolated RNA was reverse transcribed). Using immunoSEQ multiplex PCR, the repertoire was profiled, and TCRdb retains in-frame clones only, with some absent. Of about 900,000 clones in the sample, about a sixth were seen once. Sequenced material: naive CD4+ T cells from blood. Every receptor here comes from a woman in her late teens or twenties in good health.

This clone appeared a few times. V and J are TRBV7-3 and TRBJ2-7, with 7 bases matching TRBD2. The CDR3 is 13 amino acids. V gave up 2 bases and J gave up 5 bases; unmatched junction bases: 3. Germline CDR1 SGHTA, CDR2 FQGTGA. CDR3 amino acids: CASSLRREDEQYF. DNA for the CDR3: TGTGCCAGCAGCTTACGTCGGGAGGACGAGCAGTACTTC.

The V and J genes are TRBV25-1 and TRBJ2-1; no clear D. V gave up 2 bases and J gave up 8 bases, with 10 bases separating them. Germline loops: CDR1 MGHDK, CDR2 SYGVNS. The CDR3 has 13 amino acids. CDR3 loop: CASSEPNEYEQFF. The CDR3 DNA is TGTGCCAGCAGTGAACCTAATGAGTATGAGCAGTTCTTC.

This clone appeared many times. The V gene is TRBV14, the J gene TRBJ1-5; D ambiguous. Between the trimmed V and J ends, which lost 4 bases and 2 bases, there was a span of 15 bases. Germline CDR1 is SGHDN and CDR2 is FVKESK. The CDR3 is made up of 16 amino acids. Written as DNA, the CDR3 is TGTGCCAGCAGCCGAACATCACTGGATGGCAATCAGCCCCAGCATTTT. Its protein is CASSRTSLDGNQPQHF.

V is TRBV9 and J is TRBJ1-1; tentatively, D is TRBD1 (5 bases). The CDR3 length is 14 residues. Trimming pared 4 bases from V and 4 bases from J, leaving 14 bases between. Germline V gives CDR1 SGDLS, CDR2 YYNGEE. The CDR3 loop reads CASSLSGASTEAFF. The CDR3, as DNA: TGTGCCAGCAGCCTGAGCGGGGCGAGCACTGAAGCTTTCTTT. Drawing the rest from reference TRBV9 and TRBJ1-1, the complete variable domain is DSGVTQTPKHLITATGQRVTLRCSPRSGDLSVYWYQQSLDQGLQFLIQYYNGEERAKGNILERFSAQQFPDLHSELNLSSLELGDSALYFCASSLSGASTEAFFGQGTRLTVV.

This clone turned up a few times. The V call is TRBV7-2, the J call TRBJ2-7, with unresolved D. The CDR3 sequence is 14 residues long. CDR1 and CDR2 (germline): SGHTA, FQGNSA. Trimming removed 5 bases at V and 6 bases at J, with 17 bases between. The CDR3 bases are TGTGCCAGCAGCCAGTACTACCCGACGTCCGAGCAGTACTTC. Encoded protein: CASSQYYPTSEQYF.

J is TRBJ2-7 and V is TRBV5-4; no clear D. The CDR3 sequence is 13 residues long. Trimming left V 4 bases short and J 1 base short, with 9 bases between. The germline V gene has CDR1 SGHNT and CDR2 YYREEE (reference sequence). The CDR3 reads CASSLVPSYEQYF. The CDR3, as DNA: TGTGCCAGCAGCCTTGTTCCATCCTACGAGCAGTACTTC.

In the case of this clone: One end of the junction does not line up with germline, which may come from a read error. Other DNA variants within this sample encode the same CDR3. The CDR3 DNA reads TGTAGCGTTATATCCGAAACTTACGAGCAGTACTTC. This translates into CSVISETYEQYF. The chain couples TRBV29-1 to TRBJ2-7; D is possibly TRBD2 (5 bases). The CDR3 has 12 amino acids. The germline gives CDR1 SQVTM, CDR2 ANQGSEA.

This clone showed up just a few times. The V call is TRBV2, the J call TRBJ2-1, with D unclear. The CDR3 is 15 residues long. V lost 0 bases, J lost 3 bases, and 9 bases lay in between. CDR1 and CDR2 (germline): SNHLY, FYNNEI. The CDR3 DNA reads TGTGCCAGCAGTGAAGCGGCAAGCTTCTACAATGAGCAGTTCTTC. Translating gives CASSEAASFYNEQFF. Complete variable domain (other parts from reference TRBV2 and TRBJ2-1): EPEVTQTPSHQVTQMGQEVILRCVPISNHLYFYWYRQILGQKVEFLVSFYNNEISEKSEIFDDQFSVERPDGSNFTLKIRSTKLEDSAMYFCASSEAASFYNEQFFGPGTRLTVL.

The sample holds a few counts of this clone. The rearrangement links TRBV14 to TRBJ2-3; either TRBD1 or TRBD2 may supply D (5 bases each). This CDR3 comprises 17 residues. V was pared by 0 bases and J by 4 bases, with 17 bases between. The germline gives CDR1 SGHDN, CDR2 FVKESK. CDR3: CASSQEYIGGRADTQYF. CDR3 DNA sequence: TGTGCCAGCAGCCAAGAATATATTGGGGGTCGCGCAGATACGCAGTATTTT.

CDR3 region: CASSSGTANNQPQHF. The CDR3, as DNA: TGTGCCAGCAGTTCTGGGACTGCGAATAATCAGCCCCAGCATTTT. The chain carries TRBV2 and TRBJ1-5; tentative D call: TRBD1 (5 bases). The CDR3 has 15 amino acids. Trimming pared 5 bases from V and 4 bases from J, leaving 15 bases between. Looked up from germline, CDR1 is SNHLY and CDR2 is FYNNEI.

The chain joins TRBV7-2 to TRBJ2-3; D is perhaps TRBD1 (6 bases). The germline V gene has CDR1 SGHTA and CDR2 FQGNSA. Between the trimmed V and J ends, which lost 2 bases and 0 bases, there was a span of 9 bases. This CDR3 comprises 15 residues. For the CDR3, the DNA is TGTGCCAGCAGCTTAACCGGGACAAGCACAGATACGCAGTATTTT. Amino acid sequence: CASSLTGTSTDTQYF.

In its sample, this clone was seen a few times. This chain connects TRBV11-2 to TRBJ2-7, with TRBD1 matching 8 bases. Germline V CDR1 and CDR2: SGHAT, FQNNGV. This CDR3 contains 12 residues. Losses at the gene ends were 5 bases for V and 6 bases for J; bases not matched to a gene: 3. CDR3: CASSNRGSEQYF. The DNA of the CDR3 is TGTGCCAGCAGCAACAGGGGGTCCGAGCAGTACTTC. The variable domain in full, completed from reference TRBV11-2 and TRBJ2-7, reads EAGVAQSPRYKIIEKRQSVAFWCNPISGHATLYWYQQILGQGPKLLIQFQNNGVVDDSQLPKDRFSAERLKGVDSTLKIQPAKLEDSAVYLCASSNRGSEQYFGPGTRLTVT.

CDR3 protein: CASSPPGTLTYEQYF. CDR3 sequence (DNA): TGTGCCAGCTCACCTCCCGGGACACTAACCTACGAGCAGTACTTC. This chain links TRBV18 with TRBJ2-7, with a weak D call TRBD1 (6 bases). CDR3 size: 15 residues. The V and J ends lost 3 bases and 2 bases respectively, with 14 bases between them. Germline V gene sequence: CDR1 KGHSH, CDR2 LQKENI.

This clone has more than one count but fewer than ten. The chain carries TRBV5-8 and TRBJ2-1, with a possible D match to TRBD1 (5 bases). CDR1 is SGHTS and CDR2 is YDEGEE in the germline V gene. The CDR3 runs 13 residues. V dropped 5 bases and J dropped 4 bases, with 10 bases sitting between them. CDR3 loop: CASREAGYNEQFF. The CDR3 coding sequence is TGTGCCAGCAGGGAAGCAGGGTACAATGAGCAGTTCTTC.

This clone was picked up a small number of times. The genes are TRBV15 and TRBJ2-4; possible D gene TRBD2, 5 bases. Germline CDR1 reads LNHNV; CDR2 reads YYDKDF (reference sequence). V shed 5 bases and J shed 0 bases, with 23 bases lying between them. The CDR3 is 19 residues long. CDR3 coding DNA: TGTGCCACCAGCCGTAGACGTACGGCTAGCAACCTAGCCAAAAACATTCAGTACTTC. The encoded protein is CATSRRRTASNLAKNIQYF. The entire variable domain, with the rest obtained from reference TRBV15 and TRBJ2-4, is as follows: DAMVIQNPRYQVTQFGKPVTLSCSQTLNHNVMYWYQQKSSQAPKLLFHYYDKDFNNEADTPDNFQSRRPNTSFCFLDIRSPGLGDTAMYLCATSRRRTASNLAKNIQYFGAGTRLSVL.

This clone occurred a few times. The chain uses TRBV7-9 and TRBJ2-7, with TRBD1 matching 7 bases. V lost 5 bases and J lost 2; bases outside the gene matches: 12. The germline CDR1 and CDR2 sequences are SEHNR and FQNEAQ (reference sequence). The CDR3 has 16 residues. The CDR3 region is CASSRGDRDIAYEQYF. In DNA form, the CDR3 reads TGTGCCAGCAGCCGAGGCGACAGGGATATAGCCTACGAGCAGTACTTC.

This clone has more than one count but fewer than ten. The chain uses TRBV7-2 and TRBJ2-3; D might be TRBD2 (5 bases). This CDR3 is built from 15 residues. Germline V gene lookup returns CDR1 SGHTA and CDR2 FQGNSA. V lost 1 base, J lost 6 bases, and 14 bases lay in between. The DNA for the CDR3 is TGTGCCAGCAGCTTAGAGGTCCTCCGCGGGGATACGCAGTATTTT. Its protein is CASSLEVLRGDTQYF.

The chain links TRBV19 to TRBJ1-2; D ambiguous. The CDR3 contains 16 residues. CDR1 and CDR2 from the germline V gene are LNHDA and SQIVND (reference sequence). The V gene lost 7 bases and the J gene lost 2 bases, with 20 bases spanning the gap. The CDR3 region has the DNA TGTGCCAGTATCGGAGATCGTAGGACGGGAAACTATGGCTACACCTTC. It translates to CASIGDRRTGNYGYTF. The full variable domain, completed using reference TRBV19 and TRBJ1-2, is DGGITQSPKYLFRKEGQNVTLSCEQNLNHDAMYWYRQDPGQGLRLIYYSQIVNDFQKGDIAEGYSVSREKKESFPLTVTSAQKNPTAFYLCASIGDRRTGNYGYTFGSGTRLTVV.

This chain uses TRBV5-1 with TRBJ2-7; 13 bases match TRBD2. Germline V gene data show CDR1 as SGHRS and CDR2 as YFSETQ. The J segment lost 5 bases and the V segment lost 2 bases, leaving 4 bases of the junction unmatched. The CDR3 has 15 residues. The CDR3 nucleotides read TGCGCCAGCAGCTTCCTTGGACTAGCGGGAGACGAGCAGTACTTC. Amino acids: CASSFLGLAGDEQYF.

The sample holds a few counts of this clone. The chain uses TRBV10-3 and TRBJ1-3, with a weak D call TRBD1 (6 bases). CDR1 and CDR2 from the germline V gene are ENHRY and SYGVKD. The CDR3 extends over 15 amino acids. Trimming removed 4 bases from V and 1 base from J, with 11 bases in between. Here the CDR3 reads CAISGTGFSGNTIYF. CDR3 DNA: TGTGCCATCAGTGGAACAGGGTTTTCTGGAAACACCATATATTTT.

The CDR3 is CASSLTPHYNEQFF. CDR3 in DNA: TGTGCCAGCAGCTTGACACCACACTACAATGAGCAGTTCTTC. The chain has TRBV7-3 and TRBJ2-1, with D unclear. V lost 3 bases, J lost 3 bases, and 9 bases lay in between. CDR1 is SGHTA, CDR2 FQGTGA, per germline. The CDR3 runs 14 residues.

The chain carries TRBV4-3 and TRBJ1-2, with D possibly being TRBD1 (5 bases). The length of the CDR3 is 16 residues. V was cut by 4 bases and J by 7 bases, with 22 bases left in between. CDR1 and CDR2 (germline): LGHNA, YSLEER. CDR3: CASSLTIVGREFGYTF. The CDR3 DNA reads TGCGCCAGCAGCCTCACCATCGTCGGCAGGGAGTTTGGCTACACCTTC.

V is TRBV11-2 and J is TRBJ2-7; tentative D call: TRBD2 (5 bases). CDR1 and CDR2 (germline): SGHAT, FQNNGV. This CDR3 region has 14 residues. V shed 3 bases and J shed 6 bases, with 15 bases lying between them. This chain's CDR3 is CASSFGGSRSEQYF. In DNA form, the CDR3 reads TGTGCCAGCAGCTTTGGAGGATCGAGGAGCGAGCAGTACTTC.

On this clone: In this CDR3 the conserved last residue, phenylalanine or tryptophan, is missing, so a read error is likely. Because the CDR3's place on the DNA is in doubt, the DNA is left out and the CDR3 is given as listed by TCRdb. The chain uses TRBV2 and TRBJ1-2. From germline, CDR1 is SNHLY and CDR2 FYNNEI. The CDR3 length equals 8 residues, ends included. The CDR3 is CASSEGRV.

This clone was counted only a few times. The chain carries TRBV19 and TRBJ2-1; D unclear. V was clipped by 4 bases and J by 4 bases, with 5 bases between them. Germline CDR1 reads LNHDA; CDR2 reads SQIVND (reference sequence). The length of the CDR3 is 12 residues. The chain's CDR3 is CASSKDYNEQFF. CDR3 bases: TGTGCCAGTAGTAAGGATTACAATGAGCAGTTCTTC.

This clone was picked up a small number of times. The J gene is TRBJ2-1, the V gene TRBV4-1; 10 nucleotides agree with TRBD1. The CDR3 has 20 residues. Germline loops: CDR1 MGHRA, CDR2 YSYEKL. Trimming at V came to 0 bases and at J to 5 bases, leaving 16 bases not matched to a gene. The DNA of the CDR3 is TGCGCCAGCAGCCAAGACGACCGGGACAGGGGTTATCTGAAGGACAATGAGCAGTTCTTC. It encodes CASSQDDRDRGYLKDNEQFF.

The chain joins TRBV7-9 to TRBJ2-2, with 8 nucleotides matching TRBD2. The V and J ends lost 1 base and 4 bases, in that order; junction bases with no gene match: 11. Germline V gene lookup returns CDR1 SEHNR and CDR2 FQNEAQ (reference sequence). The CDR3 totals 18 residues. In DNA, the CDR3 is TGTGCCAGCAGCTTAGACATCTTGGGACTAGGGGCCACCGGGGAGCTGTTTTTT. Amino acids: CASSLDILGLGATGELFF.